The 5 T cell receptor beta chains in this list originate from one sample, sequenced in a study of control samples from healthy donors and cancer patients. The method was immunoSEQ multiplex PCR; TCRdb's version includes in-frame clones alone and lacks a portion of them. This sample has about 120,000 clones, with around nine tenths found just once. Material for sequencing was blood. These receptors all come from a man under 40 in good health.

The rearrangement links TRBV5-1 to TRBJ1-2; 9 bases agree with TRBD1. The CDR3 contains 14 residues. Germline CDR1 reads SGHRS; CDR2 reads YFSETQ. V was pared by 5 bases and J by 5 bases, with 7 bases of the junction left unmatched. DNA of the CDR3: TGCGCCAGCAGTAGCGGGACAGGGCAATATGGCTACACCTTC. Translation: CASSSGTGQYGYTF.

The CDR3 DNA follows: TGTGCCAGCAGTTTTTGGAAGAGGGGATCCTACAATGAGCAGTTCTTC. Translation gives CASSFWKRGSYNEQFF. The chain links TRBV28 to TRBJ2-1; D is perhaps TRBD1 or TRBD2 (5 bases each). Trimming took off 3 bases at V and 1 base at J, with 13 bases between the two ends. The CDR3 has 16 amino acids. CDR1 and CDR2 from the germline V gene are MDHEN and SYDVKM.

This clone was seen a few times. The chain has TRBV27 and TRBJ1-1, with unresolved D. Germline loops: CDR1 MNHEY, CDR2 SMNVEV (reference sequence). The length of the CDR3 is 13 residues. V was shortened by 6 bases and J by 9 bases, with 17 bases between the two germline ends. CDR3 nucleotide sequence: TGTGCCAGCAGGCTCAGTGAGTTGGGGAAAGCTTTCTTT. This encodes CASRLSELGKAFF.

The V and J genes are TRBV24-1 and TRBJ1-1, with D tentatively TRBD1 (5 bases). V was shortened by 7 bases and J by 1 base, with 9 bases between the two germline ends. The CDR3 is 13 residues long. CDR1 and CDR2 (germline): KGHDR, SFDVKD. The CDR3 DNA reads TGTGCCACCAGGGACAAAAGGAACACTGAAGCTTTCTTT. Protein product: CATRDKRNTEAFF.

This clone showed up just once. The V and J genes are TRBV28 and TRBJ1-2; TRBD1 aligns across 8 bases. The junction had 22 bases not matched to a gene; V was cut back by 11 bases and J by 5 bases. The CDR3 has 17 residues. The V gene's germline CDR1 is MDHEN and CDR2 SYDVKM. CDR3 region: CAASGGAWTGRGYGYTF. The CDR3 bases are TGTGCCGCCTCCGGGGGGGCCTGGACAGGGAGGGGATATGGCTACACCTTC.